The 5 T cell receptor beta chains given below trace back to one sample, sequenced in a study of technical replicates of blood from several donors. The data were produced by immunoSEQ multiplex PCR, yet TCRdb's version contains in-frame clones alone and is incomplete. The sample comprises about 88,000 clones, 85% to 95% of which are singletons, and around 0.25% rests with the top ten. Sequencing used T cells isolated from PBMCs. The receptor source for this set is a human donor in good health.

The chain combines TRBV6-5 with TRBJ2-7; D remains ambiguous. The germline V gene has CDR1 MNHEY and CDR2 SVGAGI. V was shortened by 7 bases and J by 0 bases, with 10 bases between the two germline ends. The CDR3 is 13 amino acids. CDR3 in DNA: TGTGCCAGCACCCAAGCACTCTCCTACGAGCAGTACTTC. It encodes CASTQALSYEQYF.

The genes are TRBV2 and TRBJ1-2; D is uncertain. This CDR3 is built from 10 residues. Germline-derived CDR1 and CDR2 are SNHLY and FYNNEI. The germline V and J ends were trimmed by 3 bases and 8 bases, with 4 bases remaining between them. The DNA of the CDR3 is TGTGCCAGCAGTGACAGGGGCTACACCTTC. Translating it yields CASSDRGYTF.

J is TRBJ1-5 and V is TRBV7-9; TRBD1 might be the D (6 bases). V was clipped by 5 bases and J by 3 bases, with 14 bases between them. Germline CDR1 and CDR2: SEHNR and FQNEAQ (reference sequence). The CDR3 loop spans 15 amino acids. This CDR3 reads CASSGTGTLNQPQHF. As DNA, the CDR3 is TGTGCCAGCAGCGGTACCGGGACACTCAATCAGCCCCAGCATTTT.

V gene TRBV10-3 combines with J gene TRBJ2-1; possibly TRBD2 for D (6 bases). This CDR3 spans 13 amino acids. Per the germline V gene, CDR1 is ENHRY and CDR2 is SYGVKD. The V gene lost 11 bases and the J gene lost 2 bases, with 13 bases spanning the gap. DNA for the CDR3: TGTGCCGTCTTGAGGGAGGCCTACAATGAGCAGTTCTTC. It yields the protein CAVLREAYNEQFF.

The rearrangement uses TRBV6-1 and TRBJ1-2; TRBD1 might be the D (5 bases). This CDR3 has 14 amino acids. CDR1 is MNHNS, CDR2 SASEGT, per germline. The ends were cut back, 2 bases at V and 0 bases at J, with 7 bases in the middle. CDR3 amino acids: CASSEWGANYGYTF. Here the CDR3 DNA reads TGTGCCAGCAGTGAATGGGGGGCTAACTATGGCTACACCTTC.